A single T cell receptor (beta chain) is shown here with its context. Antigen specificity is unknown. Profiling relied on immunoSEQ multiplex PCR, and the TCRdb table lists in-frame clones only, not all of them. Among roughly 50,000 clones listed, just over 90% were seen once. The data were taken from a study of T cells in localized non-small cell lung cancer. The germline V gene encodes CDR1 MGHRA and CDR2 YSYEKL. The CDR3 length is 16 residues. Losses at the gene ends were 2 bases for V and 6 bases for J; bases not matched to a gene: 7. Study-wide points: Analysis by sequencing included only one tumor region, so heterogeneity remains possible.

V usage is TRBV4-1 and J usage is TRBJ2-3, with 11 nucleotides matching TRBD2. The TCR originated in a man aged 35 to 69 with stage I lung adenocarcinoma. Sequenced here: peripheral blood, sampled before any cancer treatment. CDR3 protein: CASSQIAGGPSDTQYF. CDR3 coding DNA: TGCGCCAGCAGCCAAATAGCGGGAGGGCCGTCGGATACGCAGTATTTT.